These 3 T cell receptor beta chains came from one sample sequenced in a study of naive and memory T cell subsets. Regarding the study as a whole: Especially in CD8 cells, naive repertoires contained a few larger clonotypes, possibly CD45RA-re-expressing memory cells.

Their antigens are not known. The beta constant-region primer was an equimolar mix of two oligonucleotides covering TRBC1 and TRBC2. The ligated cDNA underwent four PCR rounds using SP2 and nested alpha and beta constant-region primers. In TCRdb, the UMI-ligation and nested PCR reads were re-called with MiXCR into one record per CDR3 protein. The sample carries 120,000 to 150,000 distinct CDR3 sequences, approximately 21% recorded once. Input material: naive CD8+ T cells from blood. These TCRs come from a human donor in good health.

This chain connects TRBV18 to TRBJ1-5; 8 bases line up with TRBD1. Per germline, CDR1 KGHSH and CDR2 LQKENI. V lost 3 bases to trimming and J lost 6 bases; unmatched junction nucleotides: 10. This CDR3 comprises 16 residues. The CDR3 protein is CASSPKDRGYGQPQHF. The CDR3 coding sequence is TGTGCCAGCTCACCCAAAGACAGGGGTTACGGTCAGCCCCAGCATTTT.

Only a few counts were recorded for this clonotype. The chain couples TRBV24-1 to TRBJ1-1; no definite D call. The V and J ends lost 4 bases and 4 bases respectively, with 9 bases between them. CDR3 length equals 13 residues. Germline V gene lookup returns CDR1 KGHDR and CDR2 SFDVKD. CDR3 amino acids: CATSETGSTEAFF. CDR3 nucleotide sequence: TGTGCCACCAGTGAAACCGGGAGCACTGAAGCTTTCTTT.

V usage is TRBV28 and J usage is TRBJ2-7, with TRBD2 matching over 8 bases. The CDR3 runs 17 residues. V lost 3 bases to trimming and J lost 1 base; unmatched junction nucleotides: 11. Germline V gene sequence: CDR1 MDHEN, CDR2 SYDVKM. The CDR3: CASSFGGGFRKSYEQYF. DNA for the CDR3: TGTGCCAGCAGTTTCGGGGGGGGTTTCCGAAAATCCTACGAGCAGTACTTC.